Listed here is a single T cell receptor (beta chain). The antigen is unknown. This CDR3 has 21 amino acids. Germline values: CDR1 LNHDA, CDR2 SQIVND (reference sequence). V shed 5 bases, J shed 0 bases, and the junction held 14 bases outside the gene matches. The source of the sample is a study of cytomegalovirus exposure and HLA in healthy donors. The study's findings and limits: According to reports, the classifier identified cytomegalovirus status with high specificity and sensitivity.

With 60 Vbeta and 13 Jbeta primers, the PCR was carried out. Repertoires were generated with immunoSEQ multiplex PCR, while TCRdb's copy carries only in-frame clones and drops some. This sample has about 120,000 clones, with 65% to 85% found just once. The J gene is TRBJ2-6, the V gene TRBV19, with TRBD2 identical over 12 bases. Sequencing was performed on PBMCs. This TCR derives from a young man in good health and CMV-seropositive. CDR3 loop: CASSQWDTRLAGDSGANVLTF. The DNA for the CDR3 is TGTGCCAGTAGTCAATGGGACACCCGACTAGCGGGGGACTCTGGGGCCAACGTCCTGACTTTC.